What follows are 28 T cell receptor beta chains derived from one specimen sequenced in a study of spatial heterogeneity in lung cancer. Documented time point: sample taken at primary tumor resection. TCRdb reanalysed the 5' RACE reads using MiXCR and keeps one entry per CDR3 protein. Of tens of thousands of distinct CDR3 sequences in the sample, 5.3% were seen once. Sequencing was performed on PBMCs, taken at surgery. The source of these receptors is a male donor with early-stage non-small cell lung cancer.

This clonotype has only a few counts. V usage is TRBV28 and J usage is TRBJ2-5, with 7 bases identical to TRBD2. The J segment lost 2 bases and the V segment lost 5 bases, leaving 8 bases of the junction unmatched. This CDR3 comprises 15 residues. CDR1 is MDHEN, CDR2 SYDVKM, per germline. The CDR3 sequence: CASSRSSGFQETQYF. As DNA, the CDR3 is TGTGCCAGCAGTCGATCTAGCGGCTTTCAAGAGACCCAGTACTTC.

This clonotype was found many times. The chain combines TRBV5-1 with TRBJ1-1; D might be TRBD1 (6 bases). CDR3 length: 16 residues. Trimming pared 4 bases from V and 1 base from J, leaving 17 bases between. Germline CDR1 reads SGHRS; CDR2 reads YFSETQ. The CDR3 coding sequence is TGCGCCAGCAGCCCCCTCGCGGGCAGGGGGAACACTGAAGCTTTCTTT. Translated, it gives CASSPLAGRGNTEAFF.

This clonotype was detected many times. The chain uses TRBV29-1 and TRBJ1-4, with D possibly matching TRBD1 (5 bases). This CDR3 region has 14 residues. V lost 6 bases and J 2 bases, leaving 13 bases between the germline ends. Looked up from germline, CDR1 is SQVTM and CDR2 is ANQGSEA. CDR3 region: CSVGLGVTNEKLFF. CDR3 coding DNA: TGCAGCGTGGGGCTAGGTGTGACTAATGAAAAACTGTTTTTT.

CDR3 region: CASTGEETQYF. CDR3 nucleotide sequence: TGCGCCAGCACCGGGGAAGAGACCCAGTACTTC. This rearrangement joins TRBV10-1 to TRBJ2-5; TRBD2 might be the D (5 bases). Germline assignment: CDR1 WNHNN and CDR2 SYGVQD (reference sequence). V was pared by 7 bases and J by 3 bases, with 6 bases between. The CDR3 loop spans 11 amino acids.

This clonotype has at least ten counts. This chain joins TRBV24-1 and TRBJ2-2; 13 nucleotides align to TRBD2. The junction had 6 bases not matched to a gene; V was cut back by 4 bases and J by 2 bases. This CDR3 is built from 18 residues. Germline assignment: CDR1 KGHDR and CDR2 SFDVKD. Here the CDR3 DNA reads TGTGCCACCAGTGACCCGGGACTAGCGGGAACAAACACCGGGGAGCTGTTTTTT. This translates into CATSDPGLAGTNTGELFF.

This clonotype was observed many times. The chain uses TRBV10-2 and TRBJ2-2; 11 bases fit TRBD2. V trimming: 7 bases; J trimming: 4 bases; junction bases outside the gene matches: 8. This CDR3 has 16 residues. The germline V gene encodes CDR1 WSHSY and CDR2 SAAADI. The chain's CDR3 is CASISLAGDSTGELFF. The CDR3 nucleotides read TGCGCCAGCATTTCACTAGCGGGGGATAGCACCGGGGAGCTGTTTTTT.

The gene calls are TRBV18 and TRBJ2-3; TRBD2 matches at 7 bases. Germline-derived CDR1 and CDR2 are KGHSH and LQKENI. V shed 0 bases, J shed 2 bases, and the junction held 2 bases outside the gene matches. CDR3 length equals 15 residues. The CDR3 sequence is CASSPPGGYTDTQYF. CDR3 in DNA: TGTGCCAGCTCACCACCGGGGGGGTACACAGATACGCAGTATTTT.

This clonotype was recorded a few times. CDR3 DNA sequence: TGTGCCACCAGCAGAGATCCAACAGGCTCCTACGAGCAGTACTTC. This sequence encodes CATSRDPTGSYEQYF. V is TRBV15 and J is TRBJ2-7, with a tentative D call TRBD1 (5 bases). Germline lookup yields CDR1 LNHNV and CDR2 YYDKDF (reference sequence). V lost 0 bases to trimming and J lost 0 bases, with 9 bases between them. CDR3 length equals 15 residues.

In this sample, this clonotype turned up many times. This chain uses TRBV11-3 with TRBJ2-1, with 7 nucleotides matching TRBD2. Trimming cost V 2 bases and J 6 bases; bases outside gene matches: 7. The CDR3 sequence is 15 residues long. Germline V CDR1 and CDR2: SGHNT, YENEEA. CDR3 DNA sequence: TGTGCCAGCAGCTTATTAGGGACTAAAGGCAATGAGCAGTTCTTC. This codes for CASSLLGTKGNEQFF.

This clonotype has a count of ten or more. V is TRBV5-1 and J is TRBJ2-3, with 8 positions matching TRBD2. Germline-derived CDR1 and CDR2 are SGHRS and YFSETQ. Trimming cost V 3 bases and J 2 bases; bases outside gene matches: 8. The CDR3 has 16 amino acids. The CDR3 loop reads CASSSGASGPTDTQYF. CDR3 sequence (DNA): TGCGCCAGCAGCTCGGGGGCTAGCGGGCCCACAGATACGCAGTATTTT. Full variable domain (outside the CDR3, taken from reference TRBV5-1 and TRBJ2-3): KAGVTQTPRYLIKTRGQQVTLSCSPISGHRSVSWYQQTPGQGLQFLFEYFSETQRNKGNFPGRFSGRQFSNSRSEMNVSTLELGDSALYLCASSSGASGPTDTQYFGPGTRLTVL.

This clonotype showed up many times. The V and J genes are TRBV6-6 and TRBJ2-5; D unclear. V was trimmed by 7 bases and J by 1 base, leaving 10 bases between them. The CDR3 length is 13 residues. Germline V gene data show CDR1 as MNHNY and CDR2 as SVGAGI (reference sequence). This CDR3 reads CASIAAVQETQYF. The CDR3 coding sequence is TGTGCCAGCATCGCCGCCGTCCAAGAGACCCAGTACTTC.

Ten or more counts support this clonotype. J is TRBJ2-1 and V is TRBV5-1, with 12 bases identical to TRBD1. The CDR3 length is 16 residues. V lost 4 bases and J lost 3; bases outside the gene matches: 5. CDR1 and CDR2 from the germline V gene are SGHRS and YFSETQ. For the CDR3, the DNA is TGCGCCAGCAGCCCCGGGACAGGGGGCGGCTACAATGAGCAGTTCTTC. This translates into CASSPGTGGGYNEQFF.

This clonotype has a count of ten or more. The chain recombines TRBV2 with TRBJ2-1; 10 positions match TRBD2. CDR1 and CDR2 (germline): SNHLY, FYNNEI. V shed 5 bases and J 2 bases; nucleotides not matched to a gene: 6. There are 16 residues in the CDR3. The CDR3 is CASSPPGLAAYNEQFF. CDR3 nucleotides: TGTGCCAGCAGTCCACCCGGACTAGCGGCCTACAATGAGCAGTTCTTC.

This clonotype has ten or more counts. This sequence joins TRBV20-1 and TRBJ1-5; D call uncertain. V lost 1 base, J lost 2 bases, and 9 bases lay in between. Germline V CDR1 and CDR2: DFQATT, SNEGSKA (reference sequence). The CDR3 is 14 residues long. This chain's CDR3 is CSARGAMGNQPQHF. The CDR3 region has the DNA TGCAGTGCTAGAGGGGCGATGGGCAATCAGCCCCAGCATTTT.

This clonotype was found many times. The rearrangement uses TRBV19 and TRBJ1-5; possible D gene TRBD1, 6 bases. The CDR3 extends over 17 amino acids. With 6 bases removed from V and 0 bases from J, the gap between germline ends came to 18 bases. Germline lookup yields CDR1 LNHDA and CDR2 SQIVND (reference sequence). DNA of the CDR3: TGTGCCAGTAGCACCACCGGGACATCCTATAGCAATCAGCCCCAGCATTTT. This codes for CASSTTGTSYSNQPQHF.

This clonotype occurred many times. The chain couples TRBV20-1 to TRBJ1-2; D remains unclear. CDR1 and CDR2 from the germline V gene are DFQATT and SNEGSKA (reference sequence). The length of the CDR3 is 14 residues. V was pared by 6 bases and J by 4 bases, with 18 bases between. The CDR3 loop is CSAHPGEAGYGYTF. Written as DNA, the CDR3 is TGCAGTGCCCACCCCGGGGAAGCGGGCTATGGCTACACCTTC.

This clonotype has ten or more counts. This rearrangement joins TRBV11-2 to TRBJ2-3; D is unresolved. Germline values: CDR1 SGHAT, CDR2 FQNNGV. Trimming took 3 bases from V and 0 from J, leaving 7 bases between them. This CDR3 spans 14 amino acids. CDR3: CASSFVTSTDTQYF. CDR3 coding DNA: TGTGCCAGCAGCTTTGTGACTAGCACAGATACGCAGTATTTT.

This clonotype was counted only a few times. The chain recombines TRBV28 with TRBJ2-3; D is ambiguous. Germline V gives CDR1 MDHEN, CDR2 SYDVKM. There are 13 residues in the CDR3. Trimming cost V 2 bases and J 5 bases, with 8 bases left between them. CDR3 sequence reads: CASSLAKIDTQYF. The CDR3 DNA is TGTGCCAGCAGTTTAGCGAAAATAGATACGCAGTATTTT.

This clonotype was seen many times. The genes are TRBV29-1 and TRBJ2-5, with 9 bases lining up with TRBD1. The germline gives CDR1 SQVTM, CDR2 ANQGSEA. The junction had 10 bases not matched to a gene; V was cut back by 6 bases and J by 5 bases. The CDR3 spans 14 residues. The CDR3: CSVDRGLLLETQYF. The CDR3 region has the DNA TGCAGCGTGGACAGGGGACTACTACTGGAGACCCAGTACTTC.

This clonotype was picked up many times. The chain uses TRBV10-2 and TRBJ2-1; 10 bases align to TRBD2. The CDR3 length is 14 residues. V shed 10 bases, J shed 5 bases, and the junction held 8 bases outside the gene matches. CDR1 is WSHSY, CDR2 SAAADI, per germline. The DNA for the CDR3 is TGCGCCACCAGGGGGGGACTAGCGAACAATGAGCAGTTCTTC. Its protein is CATRGGLANNEQFF.

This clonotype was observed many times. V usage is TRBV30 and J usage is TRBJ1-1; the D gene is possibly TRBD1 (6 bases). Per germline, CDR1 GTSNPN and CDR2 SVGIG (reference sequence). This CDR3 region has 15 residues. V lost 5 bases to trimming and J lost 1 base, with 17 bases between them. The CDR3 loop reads CAWDRTAPSNTEAFF. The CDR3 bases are TGTGCCTGGGACAGGACAGCTCCTTCGAACACTGAAGCTTTCTTT.

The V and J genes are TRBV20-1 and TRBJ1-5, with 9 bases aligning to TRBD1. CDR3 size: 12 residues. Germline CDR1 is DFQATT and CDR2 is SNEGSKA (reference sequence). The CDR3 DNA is TGCTCACAGGGGGCTAGCAATCAGCCCCAGCATTTT. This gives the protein CSQGASNQPQHF.

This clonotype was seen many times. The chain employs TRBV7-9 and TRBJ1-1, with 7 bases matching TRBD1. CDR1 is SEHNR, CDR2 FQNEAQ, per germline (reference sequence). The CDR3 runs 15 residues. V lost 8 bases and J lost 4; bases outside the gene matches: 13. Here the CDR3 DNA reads TGTGCCAGCGGAAACGCAGGGGGAGGCCCCACTGAAGCTTTCTTT. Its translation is CASGNAGGGPTEAFF.

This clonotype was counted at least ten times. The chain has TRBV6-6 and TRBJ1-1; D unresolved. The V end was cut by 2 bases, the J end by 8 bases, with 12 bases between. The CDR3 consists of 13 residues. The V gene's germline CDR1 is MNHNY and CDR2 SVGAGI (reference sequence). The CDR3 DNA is TGTGCCAGCAGTTACAATAGGGCCTGGGAAGCTTTCTTT. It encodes CASSYNRAWEAFF.

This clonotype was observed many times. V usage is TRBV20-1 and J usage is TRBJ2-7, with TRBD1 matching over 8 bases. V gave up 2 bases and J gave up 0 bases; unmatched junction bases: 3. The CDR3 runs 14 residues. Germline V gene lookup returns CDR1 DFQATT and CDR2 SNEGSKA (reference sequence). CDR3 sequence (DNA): TGCAGTGCTAGACGGACAGGGCGCTCCTACGAGCAGTACTTC. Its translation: CSARRTGRSYEQYF.

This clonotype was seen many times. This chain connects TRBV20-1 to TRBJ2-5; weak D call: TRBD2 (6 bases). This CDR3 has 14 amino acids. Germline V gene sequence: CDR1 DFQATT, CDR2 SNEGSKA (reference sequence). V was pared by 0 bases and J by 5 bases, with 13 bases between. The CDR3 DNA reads TGCAGTGCTAGAGATAGCCGGAGGGAGGAGACCCAGTACTTC. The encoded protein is CSARDSRREETQYF.

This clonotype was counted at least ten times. The CDR3 DNA reads TGTGCCAGCAGCGTAGCTACCGGGGCGGGGACTAATGAAAAACTGTTTTTT. Its protein is CASSVATGAGTNEKLFF. This rearrangement joins TRBV9 to TRBJ1-4, with D possibly matching TRBD1 (5 bases). Per the germline V gene, CDR1 is SGDLS and CDR2 is YYNGEE. The CDR3 has 17 residues. V was clipped by 0 bases and J by 2 bases, with 14 bases between them. The complete variable domain, with remaining parts taken from reference TRBV9 and TRBJ1-4, reads DSGVTQTPKHLITATGQRVTLRCSPRSGDLSVYWYQQSLDQGLQFLIQYYNGEERAKGNILERFSAQQFPDLHSELNLSSLELGDSALYFCASSVATGAGTNEKLFFGSGTQLSVL.

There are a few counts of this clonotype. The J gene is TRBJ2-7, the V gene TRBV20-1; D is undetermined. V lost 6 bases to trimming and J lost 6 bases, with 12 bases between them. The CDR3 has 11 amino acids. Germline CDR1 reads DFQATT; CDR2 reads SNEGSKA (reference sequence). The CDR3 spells CSARWLAEQYF. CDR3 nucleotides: TGCAGTGCCCGCTGGCTCGCCGAGCAGTACTTC.